The clone carrying this TCR beta chain showed up just a few times. Via CD45RO/CCR7/CD25/CD127/CD95/CD27, cells of the CD4+ naive, central memory, regulatory and stem cell-like memory subsets were sorted. The sample is drawn from a study of beta chain features in type 1 diabetes. Study overall: Analysis included more than 90 million sorted cells drawn from all samples.

V shed 5 bases, J shed 2 bases, and the junction held 5 bases outside the gene matches. The CDR3 has 14 amino acids. CDR1 SEHNR and CDR2 FQNEAQ come from the germline V gene (reference sequence). As every portion of the isolated RNA was reverse transcribed, the sequencing read expressed TCRB transcripts. TCRdb's table, derived via immunoSEQ multiplex PCR, lists solely in-frame clones and lacks some. The table has almost 350,000 clones, 7.5% to 9% seen once. The TCR was taken from a young woman in good health. This chain connects TRBV7-9 to TRBJ2-5, with 7 bases lining up with TRBD1. What was sequenced was central memory CD4+ T cells from blood. For the CDR3, the DNA is TGTGCCAGCAGCATCCGGGGACAGCAAGAGACCCAGTACTTC. Its protein product is CASSIRGQQETQYF. Combining the CDR3 with reference TRBV7-9 and TRBJ2-5 gives the whole variable domain DTGVSQNPRHKITKRGQNVTFRCDPISEHNRLYWYRQTLGQGPEFLTYFQNEAQLEKSRLLSDRFSAERPKGSFSTLEIQRTEQGDSAMYLCASSIRGQQETQYFGPGTRLLVL.